This T cell receptor beta chain was captured by sequencing in a study of siplizumab effects on memory and regulatory T cells. Study results and caveats: Significantly reduced by siplizumab was the cumulative frequency of alloreactive sequences, namely those traceable to unstimulated CD4+ memory cells. In unstimulated cells, naive T cells appeared more diverse than memory T cells and seemed major alloresponse contributors. About 80-96% of proliferating CD4+ or CD8+ clones had no assignable naive or memory phenotype.

Clones were read by immunoSEQ multiplex PCR, and TCRdb kept only the in-frame ones, dropping some. The profile covers 50,000 or so clones, with 93% appearing a single time and around 40% taken by the ten largest. V lost 7 bases, J lost 4 bases, and 11 bases lay in between. The CDR3 has 12 amino acids. CDR1 MNHNY and CDR2 SVGAGI come from the germline V gene (reference sequence). This clone has only one observation. Its antigen is currently unknown. The specimen sequenced was CD8+ T cells sorted from blood. The chain is built from TRBV6-6 and TRBJ2-7; the D gene is possibly TRBD2 (5 bases). The sequence came from a human donor in good health. The CDR3 loop is CASKASSYEQYF. The CDR3 coding sequence is TGTGCCAGCAAGGCTAGCAGTTACGAGCAGTACTTC.